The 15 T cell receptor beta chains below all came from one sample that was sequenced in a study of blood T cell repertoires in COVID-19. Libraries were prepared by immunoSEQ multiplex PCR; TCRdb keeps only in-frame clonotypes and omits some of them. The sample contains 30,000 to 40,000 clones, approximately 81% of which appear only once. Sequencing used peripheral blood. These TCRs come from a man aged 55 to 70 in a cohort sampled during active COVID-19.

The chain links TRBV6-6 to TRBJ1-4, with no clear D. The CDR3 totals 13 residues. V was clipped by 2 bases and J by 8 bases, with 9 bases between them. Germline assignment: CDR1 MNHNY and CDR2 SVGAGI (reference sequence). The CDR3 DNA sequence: TGTGCCAGCAGTTACAGGGAGAGAGAAAAACTGTTTTTT. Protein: CASSYREREKLFF.

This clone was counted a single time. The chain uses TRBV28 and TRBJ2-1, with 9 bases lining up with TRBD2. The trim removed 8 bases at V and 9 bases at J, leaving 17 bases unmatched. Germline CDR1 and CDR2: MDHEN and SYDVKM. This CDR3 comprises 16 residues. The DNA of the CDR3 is TGTGCCAGCGGGCTCGGTGGTAGCGGGAGAGGCGGTGAGCAGTTCTTC. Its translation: CASGLGGSGRGGEQFF.

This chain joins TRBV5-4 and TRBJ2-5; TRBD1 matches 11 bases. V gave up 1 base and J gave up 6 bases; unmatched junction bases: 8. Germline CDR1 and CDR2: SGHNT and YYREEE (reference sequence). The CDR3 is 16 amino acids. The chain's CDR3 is CASSLHAGQGGKTQYF. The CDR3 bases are TGTGCCAGCAGCTTGCACGCGGGACAGGGGGGGAAGACCCAGTACTTC.

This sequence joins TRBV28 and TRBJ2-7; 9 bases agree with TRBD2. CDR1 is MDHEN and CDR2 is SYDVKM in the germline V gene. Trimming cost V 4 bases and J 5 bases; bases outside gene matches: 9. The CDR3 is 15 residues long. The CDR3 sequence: CASSSTPGLAHEQYF. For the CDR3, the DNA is TGTGCCAGCAGTTCGACCCCGGGACTAGCCCACGAGCAGTACTTC.

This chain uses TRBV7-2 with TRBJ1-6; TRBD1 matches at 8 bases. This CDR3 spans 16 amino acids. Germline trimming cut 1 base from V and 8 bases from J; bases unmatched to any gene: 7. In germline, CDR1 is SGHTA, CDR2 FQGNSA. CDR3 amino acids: CASSLVQGGYDSPLHF. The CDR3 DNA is TGTGCCAGCAGCTTAGTACAGGGGGGTTACGATTCACCCCTCCACTTT.

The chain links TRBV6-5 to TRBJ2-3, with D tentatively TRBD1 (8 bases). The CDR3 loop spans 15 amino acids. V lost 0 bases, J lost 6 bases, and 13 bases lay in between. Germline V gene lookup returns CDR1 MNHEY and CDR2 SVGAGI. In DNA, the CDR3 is TGTGCCAGCAGTTACTCCACAGGGGGGGTGGATACGCAGTATTTT. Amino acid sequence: CASSYSTGGVDTQYF.

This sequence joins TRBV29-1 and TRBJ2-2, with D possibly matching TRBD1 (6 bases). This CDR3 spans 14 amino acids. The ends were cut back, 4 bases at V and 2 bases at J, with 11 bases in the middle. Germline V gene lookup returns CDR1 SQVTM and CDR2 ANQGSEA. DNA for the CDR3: TGCAGCGTTGTTCGGGACATCAACACCGGGGAGCTGTTTTTT. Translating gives CSVVRDINTGELFF.

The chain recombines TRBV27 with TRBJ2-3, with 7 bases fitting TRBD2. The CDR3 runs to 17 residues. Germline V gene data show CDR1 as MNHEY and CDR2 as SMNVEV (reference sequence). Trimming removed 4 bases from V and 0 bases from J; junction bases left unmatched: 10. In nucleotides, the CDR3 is TGTGCCAGCAGTTCCCGGGGCCATAGCGGGAGCACAGATACGCAGTATTTT. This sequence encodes CASSSRGHSGSTDTQYF.

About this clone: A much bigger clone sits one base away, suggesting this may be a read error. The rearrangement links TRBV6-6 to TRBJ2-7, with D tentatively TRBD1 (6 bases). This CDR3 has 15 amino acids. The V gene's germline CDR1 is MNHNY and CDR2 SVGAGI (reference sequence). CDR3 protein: CVSSRRTVSSYEQYF. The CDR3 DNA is TGTGTCAGCAGTCGCCGGACAGTGAGCTCCTACGAGCAGTACTTC.

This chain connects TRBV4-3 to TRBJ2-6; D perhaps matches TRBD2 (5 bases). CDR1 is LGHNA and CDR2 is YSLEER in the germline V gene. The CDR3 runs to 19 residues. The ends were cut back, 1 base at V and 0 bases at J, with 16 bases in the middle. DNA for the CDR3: TGCGCCAGCAGCCAAGTCGGAGCGGACTCTTCCTCTGGGGCCAACGTCCTGACTTTC. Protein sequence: CASSQVGADSSSGANVLTF.

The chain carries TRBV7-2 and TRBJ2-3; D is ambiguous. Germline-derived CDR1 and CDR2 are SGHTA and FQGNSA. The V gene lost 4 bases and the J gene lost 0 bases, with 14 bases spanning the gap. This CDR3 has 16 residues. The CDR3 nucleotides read TGTGCCAGCAGCTCCCGACTCGCTAGTAGCACAGATACGCAGTATTTT. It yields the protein CASSSRLASSTDTQYF. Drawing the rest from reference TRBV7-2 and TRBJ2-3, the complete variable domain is GAGVSQSPSNKVTEKGKDVELRCDPISGHTALYWYRQSLGQGLEFLIYFQGNSAPDKSGLPSDRFSAERTGGSVSTLTIQRTQQEDSAVYLCASSSRLASSTDTQYFGPGTRLTVL.

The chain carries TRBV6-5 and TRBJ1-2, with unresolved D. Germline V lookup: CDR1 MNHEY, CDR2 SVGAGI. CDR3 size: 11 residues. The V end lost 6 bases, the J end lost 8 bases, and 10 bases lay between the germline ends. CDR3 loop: CASRGGGGYTF. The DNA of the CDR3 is TGTGCCAGCAGGGGCGGAGGGGGCTACACCTTC.

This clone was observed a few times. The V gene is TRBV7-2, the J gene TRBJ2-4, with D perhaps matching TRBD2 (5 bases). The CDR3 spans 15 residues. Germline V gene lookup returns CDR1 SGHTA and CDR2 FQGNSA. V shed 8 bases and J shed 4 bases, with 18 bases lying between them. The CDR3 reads CASGFPGGRKNIQYF. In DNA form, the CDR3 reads TGTGCCAGCGGGTTCCCCGGAGGCCGTAAAAACATTCAGTACTTC.

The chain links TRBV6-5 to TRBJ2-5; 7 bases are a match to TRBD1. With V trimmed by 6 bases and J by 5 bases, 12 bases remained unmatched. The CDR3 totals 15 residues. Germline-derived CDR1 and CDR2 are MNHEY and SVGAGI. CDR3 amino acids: CASSRDRSVPETQYF. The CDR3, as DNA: TGTGCCAGCAGCCGGGACAGATCTGTTCCGGAGACCCAGTACTTC.

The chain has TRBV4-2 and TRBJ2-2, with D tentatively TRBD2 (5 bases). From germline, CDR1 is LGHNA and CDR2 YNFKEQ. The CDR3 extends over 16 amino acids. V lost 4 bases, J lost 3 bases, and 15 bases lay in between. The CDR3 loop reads CASSPLGGPDTGELFF. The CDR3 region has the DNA TGTGCCAGCAGCCCCCTTGGCGGGCCAGACACCGGGGAGCTGTTTTTT.